What follows are 27 T cell receptor beta chains derived from one specimen sequenced in a study of identical twins (TCRdb year 2016). The protocol used for the library was 5' RACE. Reads for this sample came from an Illumina HiSeq 2000. The raw public data were reprocessed by TCRdb itself: fastp quality trimming at Q25, MiXCR clonotype calling, in-frame beta chains only. Records with the same CDR3 protein are collapsed into one entry carrying the most frequent genes and DNA. Across this sample there are roughly 250,000 distinct CDR3 sequences, with over 12% seen only once. Clones ranked in the top ten supply under 9.5% of the sample. The sequenced sample was memory (CD45RO+) T cells sorted from blood. In light of the paper, this sample's cell subset or site label describes: CD45RO+ enriched T cells. These receptors originate from a woman aged 18-29 years in good health.

This sequence joins TRBV6-1 and TRBJ2-7; TRBD1 matches at 9 bases. Germline V gene data show CDR1 as MNHNS and CDR2 as SASEGT. The CDR3 spans 14 residues. With 6 bases clipped from V and 3 bases from J, the junction kept 6 bases outside the gene matches. CDR3: CASRSGQGIYEQYF. The CDR3 DNA is TGTGCCAGCAGATCCGGACAGGGGATCTACGAGCAGTACTTC.

This clonotype was counted at least ten times. This rearrangement joins TRBV12-3 or TRBV12-4 to TRBJ1-5, with 11 bases lining up with TRBD1. The CDR3 consists of 14 residues. The junction had 4 bases not matched to a gene; V was cut back by 6 bases and J by 6 bases. The CDR3 bases are TGTGCCAGCAGCTGGACAGGGGGCGGTCAGCCCCAGCATTTT. Residues: CASSWTGGGQPQHF.

This clonotype was picked up a small number of times. The V gene is TRBV6-2 or TRBV6-3, the J gene TRBJ2-1; tentatively, D is TRBD2 (6 bases). CDR1 and CDR2 from the germline V gene are MNHEY and SVGEGT. There are 16 residues in the CDR3. V was cut by 4 bases and J by 4 bases, with 17 bases left in between. CDR3 residues: CASSSLAVRNYNEQFF. The CDR3, as DNA: TGTGCCAGCAGTTCCTTAGCGGTCCGCAATTACAATGAGCAGTTCTTC.

This clonotype was counted ten times or more. The chain couples TRBV12-3 or TRBV12-4 to TRBJ2-7, with D tentatively TRBD1 (7 bases). V was pared by 6 bases and J by 7 bases, with 16 bases between. CDR3 length: 13 residues. The CDR3 spells CASSLWRGQEQYF. DNA of the CDR3: TGTGCCAGCAGCCTGTGGAGGGGGCAGGAGCAGTACTTC.

This clonotype was observed a handful of times. V usage is TRBV28 and J usage is TRBJ2-2, with no clear D. The length of the CDR3 is 14 residues. CDR1 is MDHEN and CDR2 is SYDVKM in the germline V gene. V lost 6 bases, J lost 2 bases, and 10 bases lay in between. CDR3 bases: TGTGCCAGCAGACCCCCCGGCAACACCGGGGAGCTGTTTTTT. Translation: CASRPPGNTGELFF.

The chain uses TRBV3-1 and TRBJ1-2; unclear D gene. The CDR3 has 13 amino acids. In germline, CDR1 is LGHDT, CDR2 YNNKEL (reference sequence). Trimming pared 1 base from V and 6 bases from J, leaving 9 bases between. CDR3 protein: CASSQGRVDGYTF. The DNA for the CDR3 is TGTGCCAGCAGCCAAGGTCGGGTCGATGGCTACACCTTC.

This clonotype was found many times. The rearrangement links TRBV12-3 or TRBV12-4 to TRBJ2-3; D might be TRBD1 (6 bases). V lost 1 base and J lost 2, with 10 bases in between. The CDR3 runs to 15 residues. The CDR3 loop reads CASSLGDTITDTQYF. The CDR3 DNA reads TGTGCCAGCAGTTTAGGGGACACAATCACAGATACGCAGTATTTT.

This clonotype was recorded a few times. The rearrangement links TRBV14 to TRBJ2-4; 7 bases match TRBD1. CDR3 size: 14 residues. CDR1 SGHDN and CDR2 FVKESK come from the germline V gene. V trimming: 5 bases; J trimming: 6 bases; junction bases outside the gene matches: 7. The CDR3 bases are TGTGCCAGCAGCTCCGGGACAGAAGGAAACATTCAGTACTTC. This encodes CASSSGTEGNIQYF.

The chain employs TRBV11-2 and TRBJ2-1; 8 positions match TRBD1. J was trimmed by 3 bases and V by 4 bases; bases with no gene match: 11. The CDR3 totals 17 residues. Germline values: CDR1 SGHAT, CDR2 FQNNGV. The CDR3 region is CASSYASRGLGYNEQFF. DNA of the CDR3: TGTGCCAGCAGCTACGCCTCCAGGGGGCTGGGCTACAATGAGCAGTTCTTC.

This clonotype was seen at least ten times. V is TRBV11-2 and J is TRBJ2-7; TRBD1 matches 10 bases. This CDR3 region has 17 residues. J was trimmed by 0 bases and V by 6 bases; bases with no gene match: 11. Germline V gives CDR1 SGHAT, CDR2 FQNNGV. This chain's CDR3 is CASSPSRRDRGSYEQYF. As DNA, the CDR3 is TGTGCCAGCAGTCCTTCCCGCCGGGACAGGGGCTCCTACGAGCAGTACTTC.

The chain uses TRBV27 and TRBJ1-4; D uncertain. V dropped 3 bases and J dropped 4 bases, with 6 bases sitting between them. Germline V lookup: CDR1 MNHEY, CDR2 SMNVEV (reference sequence). The CDR3 covers 13 residues. The CDR3 DNA reads TGTGCCAGCAGTTTCCGCAGTAATGAAAAACTGTTTTTT. It specifies CASSFRSNEKLFF.

The chain is built from TRBV27 and TRBJ2-5; D might be TRBD1 (6 bases). CDR1 is MNHEY and CDR2 is SMNVEV in the germline V gene (reference sequence). The CDR3 sequence is 15 residues long. Deletions cut 2 bases from V and 4 bases from J, with 14 bases between. The DNA for the CDR3 is TGTGCCAGCAGTTTAGGACAGTTAAGAGGAGAGACCCAGTACTTC. As protein: CASSLGQLRGETQYF.

The chain has TRBV7-9 and TRBJ2-3; D is possibly TRBD2 (6 bases). The CDR3 extends over 15 amino acids. Germline CDR1 SEHNR, CDR2 FQNEAQ (reference sequence). V was shortened by 3 bases and J by 1 base, with 11 bases between the two germline ends. The CDR3 nucleotides read TGTGCCAGCAGCTTCCTCTCGGGAGGCACAGATACGCAGTATTTT. It is translated as CASSFLSGGTDTQYF.

This clonotype was recorded a few times. CDR3 sequence (DNA): TGTGCCCCCCCGCGGGCTCAGTTGAACACTGAAGCTTTCTTT. Translating gives CAPPRAQLNTEAFF. The chain uses TRBV12-3 or TRBV12-4 and TRBJ1-1, with D unresolved. V was pared by 11 bases and J by 0 bases, with 16 bases between. This CDR3 has 14 amino acids.

Worth noting for this clonotype: A junction end diverges from the germline sequence, so it may reflect a read error. This chain connects TRBV30 to TRBJ2-3, with D unresolved. Per germline, CDR1 GTSNPN and CDR2 SVGIG (reference sequence). The CDR3 length is 11 residues. This chain's CDR3 is CAWGVGDTQYF. DNA of the CDR3: TGTGCCTGGGGTGTTGGGGATACGCAGTATTTT.

This chain joins TRBV9 and TRBJ2-1; D might be TRBD1 or TRBD2, each matching 5 bases. The CDR3 is 17 amino acids. Germline CDR1 reads SGDLS; CDR2 reads YYNGEE. V was shortened by 4 bases and J by 3 bases, with 20 bases between the two germline ends. The CDR3, as DNA: TGTGCCAGCAGCCCCGATAAAGGTTGGGGGTACTACAATGAGCAGTTCTTC. It encodes CASSPDKGWGYYNEQFF.

The table lists this clonotype with a few counts. This rearrangement joins TRBV12-3 or TRBV12-4 to TRBJ2-5; D ambiguous. This CDR3 has 14 amino acids. V lost 2 bases and J lost 0, with 7 bases in between. The CDR3 is CASSLTEYQETQYF. DNA of the CDR3: TGTGCCAGCAGTTTAACGGAGTACCAAGAGACCCAGTACTTC.

This clonotype was detected a few times. This chain links TRBV5-1 with TRBJ2-3; tentatively, D is TRBD2 (5 bases). Germline V gives CDR1 SGHRS, CDR2 YFSETQ. The CDR3 consists of 13 residues. V dropped 7 bases and J dropped 2 bases, with 11 bases sitting between them. In DNA form, the CDR3 reads TGCGCCAGCTGGGCGCGGGCCACAGATACGCAGTATTTT. Encoded protein: CASWARATDTQYF.

This clonotype was seen a few times. Germline is not matched at one junction end, which may reflect a read error. The rearrangement links TRBV6-2 or TRBV6-3 to TRBJ2-1, with TRBD2 identical over 7 bases. This CDR3 is 12 amino acids long. CDR1 and CDR2 (germline): MNHEY, SVGEGT. DNA for the CDR3: TGTGCCAGTTCCCGACCCGGACTAGTTAACCTCTTC. This sequence encodes CASSRPGLVNLF.

The V and J genes are TRBV11-3 and TRBJ2-5; D is undetermined. CDR3 length equals 13 residues. Germline lookup yields CDR1 SGHNT and CDR2 YENEEA. V lost 5 bases and J 2 bases, leaving 9 bases between the germline ends. The CDR3 here is CASSPRPQETQYF. DNA for the CDR3: TGTGCCAGCAGCCCTAGACCGCAAGAGACCCAGTACTTC.

This clonotype was counted between two and nine times. This chain joins TRBV6-5 and TRBJ2-7, with TRBD2 matching 11 bases. Germline V gene data show CDR1 as MNHEY and CDR2 as SVGAGI. The length of the CDR3 is 16 residues. J gave up 5 bases and V 0 bases, and 6 bases lay outside the gene matches. This CDR3 reads CASSYSKLAGVHEQYF. For the CDR3, the DNA is TGTGCCAGCAGTTACTCTAAACTAGCGGGGGTTCACGAGCAGTACTTC.

This clonotype has more than one count but fewer than ten. This chain joins TRBV9 and TRBJ1-5; D unclear. The V end was cut by 2 bases, the J end by 6 bases, with 9 bases between. The CDR3 spans 13 residues. The germline V gene has CDR1 SGDLS and CDR2 YYNGEE. The CDR3 sequence is CASSVDMAQPQHF. CDR3 coding DNA: TGTGCCAGCAGCGTGGATATGGCTCAGCCCCAGCATTTT.

This clonotype has a handful of counts. The rearrangement uses TRBV12-3 or TRBV12-4 and TRBJ2-7; perhaps TRBD2 as D (5 bases). The CDR3 is 13 amino acids. The germline V and J ends were trimmed by 7 bases and 0 bases, with 10 bases remaining between them. The CDR3 nucleotides read TGTGCCAGCACGGACTGGAGCTCCTACGAGCAGTACTTC. Encoded protein: CASTDWSSYEQYF.

V and J are TRBV6-5 and TRBJ2-7, with 10 bases aligning to TRBD2. This CDR3 comprises 15 residues. After removal of 2 bases from V and 5 bases from J, the junction contained 6 bases not matched to a gene. The V gene's germline CDR1 is MNHEY and CDR2 SVGAGI. This CDR3 is CASSYQAGGPHEQYF. Written as DNA, the CDR3 is TGTGCCAGCAGTTACCAAGCGGGAGGGCCTCACGAGCAGTACTTC.

This clonotype was seen at least ten times. J is TRBJ2-5 and V is TRBV11-2; 11 bases line up with TRBD2. Germline lookup yields CDR1 SGHAT and CDR2 FQNNGV. The CDR3 is made up of 16 amino acids. Trimming cost V 1 base and J 6 bases; bases outside gene matches: 7. The DNA of the CDR3 is TGTGCCAGCAGCTTAGTGGCTAGCGGGAGGTCAAAGACCCAGTACTTC. Amino acids: CASSLVASGRSKTQYF.

The chain has TRBV12-3 or TRBV12-4 and TRBJ2-2; 8 bases are shared with TRBD2. The CDR3 runs to 17 residues. The trim removed 3 bases at V and 3 bases at J, leaving 9 bases unmatched. CDR3: CASSFGPAGVDTGELFF. CDR3 coding DNA: TGTGCCAGCAGTTTCGGGCCAGCGGGGGTTGACACCGGGGAGCTGTTTTTT.

This clonotype was observed a handful of times. The chain employs TRBV20-1 and TRBJ2-7; D is unclear. Trimming took 6 bases from V and 5 from J, leaving 8 bases between them. CDR1 is DFQATT, CDR2 SNEGSKA, per germline (reference sequence). The CDR3 is 10 amino acids. CDR3 DNA sequence: TGCAGTGCGGTGGAGAACGAGCAGTACTTC. It yields the protein CSAVENEQYF.